This TCR beta chain was profiled in a study of T cells after yellow fever vaccination. In the study overall: Those fractions that held only low numbers of cells were prepared using the SMART-Seq v4 Ultra Low Input RNA kit. Study conclusions and caveats: Few clonotypes appeared in both CD4 and CD8 compartments.

V gave up 7 bases and J gave up 6 bases; unmatched junction bases: 8. The CDR3 is 15 amino acids. This clonotype was counted ten times or more. No antigen is known for it. Making TCR cDNA involved 5'RACE template switching, which added UMIs and a universal primer site. TCRdb itself ran the 5' RACE reads through MiXCR, one entry per CDR3 protein. Of about 74,000 distinct CDR3 sequences listed, approximately 6.5% are singletons. The sequence came from a man between 18 and 29 years old who received the YFV17D yellow fever vaccine. The rearrangement uses TRBV12-3 or TRBV12-4 and TRBJ2-1; TRBD1 aligns across 11 bases. The starting material was CD8+ T cells sorted from PBMCs, obtained 5 days after the first yellow fever vaccination. DNA for the CDR3: TGTGCCAGCATCTCCGGGACAGGGGGTCTCAATGAGCAGTTCTTC. This translates into CASISGTGGLNEQFF.